The present T cell receptor beta chain was sequenced within a study of T cell responses to AZD1222 COVID-19 vaccine (TCRdb year 2021). Looking at the study overall: A total of around 240 trial participants underwent TCR sequencing, of whom some 200 had received two doses of AZD1222 and some 26 had received two doses of the MenACWY control vaccine. Enrollment into the trials was organized by age into subgroups of 18-55, 56-69 and 70-plus years, and those subgroups contained roughly 140, 27 and 60 TCR-sequenced participants, respectively.

V is clipped by 1 base and J by 7 bases, and the sequence between their germline boundaries is 5 bases long. CDR1 and CDR2 (LGHDT, YNNKEL) derive from the germline V gene (reference sequence). The CDR3 has 13 amino acids, counting the end cysteine and phenylalanine. Only the CDR3 portion is preserved as DNA: 39 bases, with reading frame beginning at the first base. As regards this clone: Its target antigen remains unknown. Base qualities are not recorded, but no much larger clone differs from it by a single base.

The CDR3 regions of human TCRbeta chains were subjected to immunosequencing. As for how the authors treated the data: Repertoire TCRs were matched against a reference library of SARS-CoV-2-specific TCRs generated with the MIRA antigen-specificity platform. Breadth was defined as the fraction of unique TCRs that were SARS-CoV-2-associated, and depth was defined as the fraction of total T cells that were SARS-CoV-2-associated. Each spike-specific TCR was assigned to its reactive spike region and to a CD4 or CD8 class using the MIRA data. Log10-transformed breadth and depth values were compared by one-way ANOVA with Sidak's multiple comparisons tests. TCRdb took this table from immuneACCESS and kept in-frame rearrangements with V and J called. Such tables lack part of the clones; where checked against another copy, unresolved V genes explain under half of the gap, and the rest is unexplained. That table supplies the V and J calls and clone size; D and trimming were determined from the DNA. The sample table contains about 81,000 clones; only one count was recorded for 90% of them. Approximately 5% of the sample goes to the ten largest clones.

Points the paper makes about the study in general: The vaccine-associated CD4 TCRs covered the entire spike protein, and the dominant responses fell in regions 160-218 and 743-854. A significant rise in spike-specific TCR breadth and depth was observed after two AZD1222 doses relative to day 0 and relative to MenACWY recipients. Reportedly, close to half of the unique spike-specific TCRs recognized epitopes lying outside the regions that are mutated in the B.1.351 and B.1.1.7 variants. Conclusions about previously exposed vaccinees are limited because only six or seven AZD1222 recipients were SARS-CoV-2 seropositive at baseline. Most participants were white British and females outnumbered males, and the authors suggested that clonal diversity may have been underestimated. No day 14 peak-response samples were available, so repertoires were characterized only after the peak T cell response. In the small 56-69-year group, the increase in depth fell short of significance, most likely because of low power.

What this sample's time point label stands for: about 28 days (+/-7) after the second vaccine dose. AZD1222 recipients whose second dose came at about 4 weeks and those whose second dose came at about 12 weeks were combined into one group, since spike-specific TCR depth and breadth did not differ between the two schedules. Samples from vaccinated people were obtained from the UK trials COV001 and COV002, which included a single-blind randomized controlled phase 2/3 trial of AZD1222 (ChAdOx1 nCoV-19) in healthy adults. For TCRbeta chain sequencing, PBMC samples were collected from trial participants at day 0 and at day 28 after the second dose.

The clonotype originates from an adult who received the AZD1222 COVID-19 vaccine. The chain is assembled from TRBV3-1 (or the pseudogene TRBV3-2) and TRBJ1-6, with the D gene uncertain. The source material was peripheral blood, sampled 28 days after the second AZD1222 dose. DNA sequence: TGTGCCAGCAGCCAAGGTCCAAATTCACCCCTCCACTTT. Translated, this gives CASSQGPNSPLHF.